This TCR beta chain stems from a study of human T cells and chemical hapten exposure. Time point defined: patch test 2, 6 weeks after DPC sensitization. Documented treatment: therapeutic diphenylcyclopropenone sensitization with weekly scalp DPC. The V end was cut by 7 bases, the J end by 6 bases, with 13 bases between. CDR1 and CDR2 from the germline V gene are MNHNY and SVGAGI (reference sequence). The CDR3 covers 12 residues. TCRdb reprocessed the RACE reads with MiXCR, giving one entry per CDR3 protein. The data contain about 400,000 distinct CDR3 sequences, roughly 6.3% of them seen just once; the ten biggest clones take up around 6%. This clonotype was seen only a few times.

Sequencing used whole blood, obtained in connection with sensitization to the hapten diphenylcyclopropenone (DPC). V and J are TRBV6-6 and TRBJ2-7; maybe TRBD2 (6 bases). The clonotype comes from a young woman with alopecia areata. Some clones in this sample may be carry-over from other donors' samples. Here the CDR3 DNA reads TGTGCCAGCATGGGAGGTCTCGGCGAGCAGTACTTC. As protein: CASMGGLGEQYF.